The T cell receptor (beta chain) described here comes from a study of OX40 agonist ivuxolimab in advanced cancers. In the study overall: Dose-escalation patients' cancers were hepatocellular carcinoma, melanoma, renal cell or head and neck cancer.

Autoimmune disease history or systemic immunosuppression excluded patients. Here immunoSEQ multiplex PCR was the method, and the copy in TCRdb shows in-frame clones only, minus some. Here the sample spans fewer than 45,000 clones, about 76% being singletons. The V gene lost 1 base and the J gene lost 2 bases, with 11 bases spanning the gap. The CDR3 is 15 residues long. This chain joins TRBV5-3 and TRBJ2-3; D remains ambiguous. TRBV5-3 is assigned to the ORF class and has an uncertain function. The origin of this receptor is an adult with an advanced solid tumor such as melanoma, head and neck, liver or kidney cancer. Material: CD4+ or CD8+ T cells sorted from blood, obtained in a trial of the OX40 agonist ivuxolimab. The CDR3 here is CARSLYSHPTDTQYF. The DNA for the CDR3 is TGTGCCAGAAGCTTGTATTCCCACCCCACAGATACGCAGTATTTT.